This T cell receptor (beta chain) came from a study of T cell responses to AZD1222 COVID-19 vaccine. This table comes from immunoSEQ multiplex PCR, and its TCRdb copy is limited to in-frame clones, with some not included. The table records about 150,000 clones, roughly 91% of them present only once. About this clone itself: Its specificity is not known.

Whole-study results and caveats: Of spike-specific TCRs, nearly half reportedly target regions left unmutated in variants.

This CDR3 comprises 14 residues. CDR1 and CDR2 (germline): SGHDN, FVKESK. Trimming took off 3 bases at V and 7 bases at J, with 13 bases between the two ends. This chain joins TRBV14 and TRBJ2-1, with D possibly being TRBD1 or TRBD2 (5 bases each). This clonotype was obtained from an adult in good health. The specimen comprised peripheral blood, sampled on day 0 of AZD1222 vaccination. CDR3 amino acids: CASSHPGRRNEQFF. Written as DNA, the CDR3 is TGTGCCAGCAGCCATCCGGGACGGAGGAATGAGCAGTTCTTC. The whole variable domain, filled in from reference TRBV14 and TRBJ2-1, reads EAGVTQFPSHSVIEKGQTVTLRCDPISGHDNLYWYRRVMGKEIKFLLHFVKESKQDESGMPNNRFLAERTGGTYSTLKVQPAELEDSGVYFCASSHPGRRNEQFFGPGTRLTVL.